This T cell receptor (beta chain) was identified in a study of cytotoxic CD8 clonotypes in ibrutinib-treated CLL. Across the study: The study included roughly 10 relapsed/refractory and 15 treatment-naive patients; under 18 had IGHV unmutated disease.

The method was immunoSEQ multiplex PCR; TCRdb's version includes in-frame clones alone and lacks a portion of them. Counted here are about 140,000 clones, roughly 90% occurring once; the ten biggest clones make up more than 10%. The study's findings and limits: Clonality was elevated at ibrutinib response and had returned toward baseline at progression. Few clonotypes were public, and these shrank or held steady under treatment. Clonality at baseline surpassed age-matched healthy donors and tracked circulating CD8+ T-cell counts.

Note on this clone: Its cognate antigen is unknown.

Source: PBMCs, taken after 12 months of ibrutinib treatment. This TCR was sampled from a human donor with chronic lymphocytic leukemia.

CDR3 sequence reads: CASSFGTDNEKLFF. For the CDR3, the DNA is TGCGCCAGCAGCTTCGGAACAGATAATGAAAAACTGTTTTTT. The J gene is TRBJ1-4, the V gene TRBV5-1; D unresolved. CDR1 and CDR2 from the germline V gene are SGHRS and YFSETQ. Trimming pared 2 bases from V and 4 bases from J, leaving 9 bases between. CDR3 length equals 14 residues. Variable domain in full (rest from reference TRBV5-1 and TRBJ1-4): KAGVTQTPRYLIKTRGQQVTLSCSPISGHRSVSWYQQTPGQGLQFLFEYFSETQRNKGNFPGRFSGRQFSNSRSEMNVSTLELGDSALYLCASSFGTDNEKLFFGSGTQLSVL.